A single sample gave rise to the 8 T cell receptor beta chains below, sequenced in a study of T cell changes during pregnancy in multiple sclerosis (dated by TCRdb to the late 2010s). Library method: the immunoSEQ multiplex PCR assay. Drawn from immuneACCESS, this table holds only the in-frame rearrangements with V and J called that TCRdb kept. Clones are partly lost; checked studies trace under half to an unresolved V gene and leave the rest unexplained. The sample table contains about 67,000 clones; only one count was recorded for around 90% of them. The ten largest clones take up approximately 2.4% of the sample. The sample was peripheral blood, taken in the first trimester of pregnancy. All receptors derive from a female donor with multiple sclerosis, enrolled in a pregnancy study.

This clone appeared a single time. The CDR3: CASSVGGAGNTIYF. Written as DNA, the CDR3 is TGTGCCAGCAGTGTTGGAGGAGCTGGAAACACCATATATTTT. The chain has TRBV2 and TRBJ1-3, with D unclear. CDR1 and CDR2 (germline): SNHLY, FYNNEI. This CDR3 has 14 residues. The V end was cut by 4 bases, the J end by 2 bases, with 9 bases between. The full variable domain, its missing parts supplied by reference TRBV2 and TRBJ1-3, is EPEVTQTPSHQVTQMGQEVILRCVPISNHLYFYWYRQILGQKVEFLVSFYNNEISEKSEIFDDQFSVERPDGSNFTLKIRSTKLEDSAMYFCASSVGGAGNTIYFGEGSWLTVV.

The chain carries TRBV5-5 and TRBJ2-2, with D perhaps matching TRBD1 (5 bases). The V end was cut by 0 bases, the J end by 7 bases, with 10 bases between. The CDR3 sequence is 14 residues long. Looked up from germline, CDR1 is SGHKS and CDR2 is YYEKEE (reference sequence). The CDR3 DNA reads TGTGCCAGCAGCTTGGGCAGGGTCGGCGGGGAGCTGTTTTTT. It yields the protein CASSLGRVGGELFF.

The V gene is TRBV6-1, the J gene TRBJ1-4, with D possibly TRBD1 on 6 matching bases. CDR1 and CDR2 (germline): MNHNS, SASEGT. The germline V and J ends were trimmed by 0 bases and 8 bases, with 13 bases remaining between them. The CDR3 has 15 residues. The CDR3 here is CASSEAHGGHEKLFF. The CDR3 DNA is TGTGCCAGCAGTGAAGCGCACGGGGGGCACGAAAAACTGTTTTTT.

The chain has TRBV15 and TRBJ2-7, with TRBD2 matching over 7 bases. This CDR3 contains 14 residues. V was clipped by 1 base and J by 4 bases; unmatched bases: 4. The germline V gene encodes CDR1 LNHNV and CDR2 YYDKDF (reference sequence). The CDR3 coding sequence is TGTGCCACCAGCAGAGCTGGGGGGGGGTACGAGCAGTACTTC. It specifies CATSRAGGGYEQYF.

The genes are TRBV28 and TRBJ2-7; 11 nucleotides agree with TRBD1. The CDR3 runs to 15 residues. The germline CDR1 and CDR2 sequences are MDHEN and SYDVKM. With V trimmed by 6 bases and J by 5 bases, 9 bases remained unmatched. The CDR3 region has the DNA TGTGCCAGCAGCTGGACAGGGGGCGCACAGGACGAGCAGTACTTC. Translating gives CASSWTGGAQDEQYF.

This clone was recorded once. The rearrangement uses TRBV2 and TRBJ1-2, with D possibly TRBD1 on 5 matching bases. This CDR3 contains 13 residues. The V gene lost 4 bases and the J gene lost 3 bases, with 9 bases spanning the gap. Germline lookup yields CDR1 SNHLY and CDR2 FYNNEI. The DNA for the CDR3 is TGTGCCAGCAGTGTCGGGGGTGACTATGGCTACACCTTC. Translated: CASSVGGDYGYTF.

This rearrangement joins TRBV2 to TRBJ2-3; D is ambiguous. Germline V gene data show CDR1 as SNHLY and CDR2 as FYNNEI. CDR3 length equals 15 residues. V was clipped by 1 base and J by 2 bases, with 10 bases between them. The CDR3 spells CASSEVRLATDTQYF. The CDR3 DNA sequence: TGTGCCAGCAGTGAAGTGAGGTTGGCCACAGATACGCAGTATTTT.

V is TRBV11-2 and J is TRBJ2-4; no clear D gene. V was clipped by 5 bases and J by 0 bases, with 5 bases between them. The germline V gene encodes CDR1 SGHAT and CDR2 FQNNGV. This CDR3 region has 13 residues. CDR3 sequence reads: CASSPLAKNIQYF. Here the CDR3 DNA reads TGTGCCAGCAGCCCACTAGCCAAAAACATTCAGTACTTC.